This section outlines one T cell receptor (beta chain) sequence together with its context. Antigen specificity is unknown. CDR1 is SQVTM and CDR2 is ANQGSEA in the germline V gene. Trimming at V came to 2 bases and at J to 5 bases, leaving 9 bases not matched to a gene. The CDR3 sequence is 15 residues long. This sample is part of a study of CD8+ T cells in alopecia areata. On the study more broadly: Treated patients were given oral tofacitinib, which was dosed at 5 to 10 mg twice daily.

RNA was isolated and reverse transcribed to cDNA, the sequencing template. Generated by immunoSEQ multiplex PCR, the TCRdb table keeps only in-frame clones and is missing some. The sample carries around 250,000 clones, under 80% recorded once. Punch biopsies of lesional scalp, plus peripheral blood, were taken from alopecia areata patients. General study findings and limits: Higher clonality and more expanded CD8+ clones appeared in lesional than normal scalp. Scalp specimens additionally yield sequences from normal skin's resident alphabeta T cells.

This TCR derives from a human donor with alopecia areata. The sample was CD4+ T cells sorted from blood, taken at week 0. The gene calls are TRBV29-1 and TRBJ2-3, with TRBD2 matching over 8 bases. The CDR3 region has the DNA TGCAGCGTTGAAAAGGGCGGGGGGATTGTAGATACGCAGTATTTT. Residues: CSVEKGGGIVDTQYF.